The 32 T cell receptor beta chains below come from one sample, sequenced in a study of CD8 T cells in ankylosing spondylitis. Study findings and constraints: Seemingly characteristic of ankylosing spondylitis blood was a TCR beta motif consisting of several highly homologous variants.

What these receptors recognize is not known. TCRdb processed the 5' RACE reads anew with MiXCR; each CDR3 protein has one entry. The sample holds approximately 400,000 distinct CDR3 sequences, 17% seen once. Material: blood, either unsorted or a sorted T cell fraction (not recorded which). The source is a male donor with ankylosing spondylitis.

The chain joins TRBV27 to TRBJ2-5, with TRBD1 matching over 7 bases. V lost 4 bases, J lost 1 base, and 6 bases stayed unmatched. The CDR3 consists of 15 residues. Germline V gene lookup returns CDR1 MNHEY and CDR2 SMNVEV (reference sequence). CDR3 nucleotide sequence: TGTGCCAGCAGTTACCCGAACAGGGGCCAAGAGACCCAGTACTTC. It encodes CASSYPNRGQETQYF.

Only a few counts were recorded for this clonotype. J is TRBJ1-1 and V is TRBV6-1, with D unclear. Germline V gives CDR1 MNHNS, CDR2 SASEGT. The CDR3 runs to 12 residues. The V end was cut by 1 base, the J end by 6 bases, with 6 bases between. This CDR3 is CASSEDAPEAFF. In DNA, the CDR3 is TGTGCCAGCAGTGAAGATGCGCCTGAAGCTTTCTTT.

V gene TRBV18 combines with J gene TRBJ2-7, with 8 bases lining up with TRBD1. The CDR3 has 14 amino acids. The trim removed 1 base at V and 5 bases at J, leaving 4 bases unmatched. CDR1 and CDR2 (germline): KGHSH, LQKENI. CDR3 in amino acids: CASSPQAGGNEQYF. CDR3 in DNA: TGTGCCAGCTCACCACAGGCAGGGGGCAACGAGCAGTACTTC.

V gene TRBV6-1 combines with J gene TRBJ1-1; unclear D gene. The ends were cut back, 6 bases at V and 3 bases at J, with 17 bases in the middle. Germline V gene lookup returns CDR1 MNHNS and CDR2 SASEGT. This CDR3 has 15 residues. CDR3 sequence: CASRTDPNQDTEAFF. The CDR3 DNA sequence: TGTGCCAGCAGGACGGACCCCAACCAGGACACTGAAGCTTTCTTT.

This clonotype was seen a few times. The CDR3 region is CASSPQGRDQPQHF. Written as DNA, the CDR3 is TGTGCCAGCAGTCCACAGGGGAGGGACCAGCCCCAGCATTTT. The chain is built from TRBV12-3 or TRBV12-4 and TRBJ1-5; 7 bases are a match to TRBD1. Losses at the gene ends were 5 bases for V and 7 bases for J; bases not matched to a gene: 8. CDR3 size: 14 residues.

This clonotype showed up just a few times. The rearrangement joins TRBV20-1 to TRBJ2-7; 7 positions match TRBD1. The CDR3 consists of 17 residues. Germline CDR1 is DFQATT and CDR2 is SNEGSKA (reference sequence). J lost 0 bases, V lost 5 bases, and 16 bases had no gene match. In nucleotides, the CDR3 is TGCAGTGCTCATTCACTTCCGGGACAGACGAGCTCCTACGAGCAGTACTTC. It is translated as CSAHSLPGQTSSYEQYF.

The chain recombines TRBV7-2 with TRBJ2-7; possible D gene TRBD1, 6 bases. The CDR3 is 14 residues long. CDR1 is SGHTA and CDR2 is FQGNSA in the germline V gene. Trimming pared 4 bases from V and 4 bases from J, leaving 14 bases between. CDR3 sequence (DNA): TGTGCCAGCAGCTCCAACAGGGCTGCATACGAGCAGTACTTC. Translating gives CASSSNRAAYEQYF.

This clonotype was seen a few times. The chain recombines TRBV12-3 or TRBV12-4 with TRBJ2-7; D is perhaps TRBD2 (7 bases). Between the trimmed V and J ends, which lost 6 bases and 12 bases, there was a span of 24 bases. This CDR3 has 14 amino acids. The CDR3 loop reads CASSAPGTGGAPYF. DNA of the CDR3: TGTGCCAGCAGCGCCCCCGGAACTGGGGGGGCCCCGTACTTC.

This clonotype has more than one count but fewer than ten. CDR3 coding DNA: TGTGCCAGCAGTTACGGGATCTGGGCCAGTTCCAATTTACGAGAGCAGTACTTC. It translates to CASSYGIWASSNLREQYF. J is TRBJ2-7 and V is TRBV6-5; D is unresolved. The ends were cut back, 2 bases at V and 7 bases at J, with 27 bases in the middle. The germline CDR1 and CDR2 sequences are MNHEY and SVGAGI. The CDR3 consists of 18 residues.

V is TRBV2 and J is TRBJ2-4; 7 bases agree with TRBD1. J was trimmed by 3 bases and V by 8 bases; bases with no gene match: 1. CDR3 length: 12 amino acids. Germline V gene data show CDR1 as SNHLY and CDR2 as FYNNEI. The CDR3 protein is CASGDSKNIQYF. The DNA of the CDR3 is TGTGCCAGCGGGGACAGCAAAAACATTCAGTACTTC.

The chain joins TRBV5-1 to TRBJ2-7; 9 bases map to TRBD1. V lost 4 bases to trimming and J lost 2 bases; unmatched junction nucleotides: 7. The CDR3 is 15 amino acids. The germline V gene encodes CDR1 SGHRS and CDR2 YFSETQ. The CDR3, as DNA: TGCGCCAGCAGCGGGGGGACAGGGACCACCTACGAGCAGTACTTC. This codes for CASSGGTGTTYEQYF.

V and J are TRBV7-3 and TRBJ1-1; D gene ambiguous. Trimming removed 2 bases from V and 4 bases from J, with 17 bases in between. There are 16 residues in the CDR3. Per the germline V gene, CDR1 is SGHTA and CDR2 is FQGTGA. Here the CDR3 reads CASSLWVGGGVTEAFF. CDR3 DNA: TGTGCCAGCAGCTTATGGGTCGGAGGAGGTGTCACTGAAGCTTTCTTT.

The chain has TRBV15 and TRBJ2-7, with no clear D. CDR1 and CDR2 (germline): LNHNV, YYDKDF (reference sequence). This CDR3 region has 13 residues. Between the trimmed V and J ends, which lost 0 bases and 3 bases, there was a span of 6 bases. CDR3: CATSREGSYEQYF. CDR3 nucleotides: TGTGCCACCAGCAGAGAGGGTAGCTACGAGCAGTACTTC.

The rearrangement joins TRBV6-2 or TRBV6-3 to TRBJ1-1; D ambiguous. V lost 8 bases and J lost 5, with 9 bases in between. CDR1 is MNHEY, CDR2 SVGEGT, per germline. This CDR3 comprises 11 residues. This chain's CDR3 is CASRAVTEAFF. CDR3 DNA sequence: TGTGCCAGCCGTGCGGTAACTGAAGCTTTCTTT.

The rearrangement uses TRBV6-1 and TRBJ1-5; D remains unclear. CDR1 is MNHNS, CDR2 SASEGT, per germline. CDR3 length: 13 amino acids. Trimming took off 3 bases at V and 4 bases at J, with 7 bases between the two ends. The CDR3 nucleotides read TGTGCCAGCAGTGAGGACCGAAATCAGCCCCAGCATTTT. This encodes CASSEDRNQPQHF.

This clonotype was counted ten times or more. The gene calls are TRBV9 and TRBJ2-5, with 8 bases that match TRBD2. CDR3 length: 17 residues. The junction had 9 bases not matched to a gene; V was cut back by 0 bases and J by 2 bases. Germline loops: CDR1 SGDLS, CDR2 YYNGEE. CDR3 DNA sequence: TGTGCCAGCAGCGTAGGAGCGAGCGGGGGTACTCAAGAGACCCAGTACTTC. It encodes CASSVGASGGTQETQYF.

Many counts were recorded for this clonotype. The rearrangement uses TRBV5-1 and TRBJ1-1, with D possibly matching TRBD1 (6 bases). This CDR3 spans 14 amino acids. Looked up from germline, CDR1 is SGHRS and CDR2 is YFSETQ. The V end lost 0 bases, the J end lost 5 bases, and 11 bases lay between the germline ends. CDR3 region: CASSLVPGATEAFF. CDR3 bases: TGCGCCAGCAGCTTGGTCCCGGGGGCGACTGAAGCTTTCTTT.

In this sample, this clonotype turned up many times. The CDR3 reads CASSQSQGVDQFF. The CDR3 region has the DNA TGTGCCAGCAGCCAAAGCCAGGGAGTTGACCAGTTCTTC. The chain combines TRBV4-2 with TRBJ2-1, with D tentatively TRBD1 or TRBD2 (5 bases each). The CDR3 extends over 13 amino acids. From germline, CDR1 is LGHNA and CDR2 YNFKEQ. V gave up 2 bases and J gave up 13 bases, with 15 bases separating them.

The chain employs TRBV15 and TRBJ1-4, with 9 bases aligning to TRBD1. V lost 6 bases to trimming and J lost 0 bases; unmatched junction nucleotides: 11. This CDR3 is built from 18 residues. Germline CDR1 LNHNV, CDR2 YYDKDF (reference sequence). The CDR3 nucleotides are TGTGCCACCAGAATACGACAGGGACAGGGACCAACTAATGAAAAACTGTTTTTT. Translating it yields CATRIRQGQGPTNEKLFF.

The V gene is TRBV30, the J gene TRBJ1-6; possible D gene TRBD1, 6 bases. CDR3 length: 15 residues. Germline CDR1 and CDR2: GTSNPN and SVGIG (reference sequence). Trimming shortened V by 7 bases and J by 7 bases, and 20 bases separated the two germline ends. DNA of the CDR3: TGTGCCTCAAACCCGGGGGCAGCCTCAAATTCACCCCTCCACTTT. It specifies CASNPGAASNSPLHF.

J is TRBJ1-6 and V is TRBV25-1, with no clear D. CDR1 is MGHDK, CDR2 SYGVNS, per germline. This CDR3 is 13 amino acids long. V was shortened by 3 bases and J by 7 bases, with 7 bases between the two germline ends. DNA for the CDR3: TGTGCCAGCAGTGAGACACTAAATTCACCCCTCCACTTT. Translated: CASSETLNSPLHF.

The chain couples TRBV11-2 to TRBJ2-7; 8 bases align to TRBD1. After removal of 6 bases from V and 6 bases from J, the junction contained 10 bases not matched to a gene. This CDR3 has 14 residues. CDR1 SGHAT and CDR2 FQNNGV come from the germline V gene. The CDR3 nucleotides read TGTGCCAGCAGACCCCTCGGACAGGGTGGCGAGCAGTACTTC. Its translation: CASRPLGQGGEQYF. The complete variable domain, with remaining parts taken from reference TRBV11-2 and TRBJ2-7, reads EAGVAQSPRYKIIEKRQSVAFWCNPISGHATLYWYQQILGQGPKLLIQFQNNGVVDDSQLPKDRFSAERLKGVDSTLKIQPAKLEDSAVYLCASRPLGQGGEQYFGPGTRLTVT.

The rearrangement joins TRBV7-2 to TRBJ1-5; D unresolved. V lost 5 bases and J 2 bases, leaving 13 bases between the germline ends. Looked up from germline, CDR1 is SGHTA and CDR2 is FQGNSA. This CDR3 spans 15 amino acids. The CDR3 protein is CASSPMDMGNQPQHF. CDR3 in DNA: TGTGCCAGCAGCCCAATGGATATGGGCAATCAGCCCCAGCATTTT.

The chain combines TRBV11-1 with TRBJ2-4, with D possibly TRBD1 on 6 matching bases. CDR3 length: 17 residues. The ends were cut back, 5 bases at V and 2 bases at J, with 19 bases in the middle. The germline V gene has CDR1 SGHAT and CDR2 FQDESV (reference sequence). The CDR3 nucleotides read TGTGCCAGCAGCCCCCGCCCTACAGGGAAAACCAAAAACATTCAGTACTTC. Its protein product is CASSPRPTGKTKNIQYF.

V and J are TRBV11-3 and TRBJ1-5; D remains ambiguous. Germline V gene lookup returns CDR1 SGHNT and CDR2 YENEEA. The CDR3 runs to 13 residues. Trimming cost V 5 bases and J 6 bases, with 11 bases left between them. CDR3 nucleotide sequence: TGTGCCAGCAGCCGGTCCGCGGGTCAGCCCCAGCATTTT. This translates into CASSRSAGQPQHF.

This clonotype was seen a handful of times. The chain carries TRBV4-3 and TRBJ1-6; maybe TRBD1 (5 bases). CDR3 length: 17 residues. Per germline, CDR1 LGHNA and CDR2 YSLEER. The ends were cut back, 1 base at V and 2 bases at J, with 12 bases in the middle. For the CDR3, the DNA is TGCGCCAGCAGCCAAGGATGGGGAGGGGCCTATAATTCACCCCTCCACTTT. Translated: CASSQGWGGAYNSPLHF.

This clonotype was found a few times. V gene TRBV6-5 combines with J gene TRBJ1-4; tentative D call: TRBD1 (5 bases). Per germline, CDR1 MNHEY and CDR2 SVGAGI. This CDR3 region has 16 residues. V lost 2 bases, J lost 1 base, and 11 bases lay in between. The CDR3 DNA reads TGTGCCAGCAGTTACGGGACGGGCAGAACTAATGAAAAACTGTTTTTT. It is translated as CASSYGTGRTNEKLFF.

At least ten counts were recorded for this clonotype. The chain combines TRBV12-3 or TRBV12-4 with TRBJ2-7, with 9 bases identical to TRBD2. V was pared by 2 bases and J by 6 bases, with 2 bases of the junction left unmatched. The CDR3 loop spans 13 amino acids. The CDR3, as DNA: TGTGCCAGCAGTTTACTAGCGGGAAGCGAGCAGTACTTC. Protein product: CASSLLAGSEQYF.

The chain uses TRBV24-1 and TRBJ2-2, with D uncertain. The V and J ends lost 4 bases and 2 bases respectively, with 10 bases between them. CDR3 length: 15 residues. The V gene's germline CDR1 is KGHDR and CDR2 SFDVKD. The CDR3 is CATSDLVLNTGELFF. The CDR3 DNA follows: TGTGCCACCAGTGACCTGGTCCTAAACACCGGGGAGCTGTTTTTT.

This clonotype was recorded at least ten times. The gene calls are TRBV7-2 and TRBJ2-3, with no clear D. Germline V gene lookup returns CDR1 SGHTA and CDR2 FQGNSA. The CDR3 contains 13 residues. V was pared by 1 base and J by 2 bases, with 4 bases between. The chain's CDR3 is CASSLGPTDTQYF. The CDR3 DNA follows: TGTGCCAGCAGCTTAGGTCCCACAGATACGCAGTATTTT.

The rearrangement uses TRBV24-1 and TRBJ2-1; unclear D gene. V was pared by 2 bases and J by 10 bases, with 20 bases between. The CDR3 spans 16 residues. CDR1 and CDR2 from the germline V gene are KGHDR and SFDVKD. CDR3 protein: CATSDSSWTPGREQFF. The DNA of the CDR3 is TGTGCCACCAGTGATTCCTCGTGGACGCCAGGTAGGGAGCAGTTCTTC.

This clonotype was picked up a small number of times. The chain employs TRBV19 and TRBJ2-3; maybe TRBD2 (6 bases). Germline V gives CDR1 LNHDA, CDR2 SQIVND (reference sequence). The CDR3 length is 13 residues. The ends were cut back, 5 bases at V and 6 bases at J, with 12 bases in the middle. The CDR3 loop reads CASSGSSADTQYF. The CDR3 DNA follows: TGTGCCAGTAGTGGATCTAGCGCGGATACGCAGTATTTT.